This T cell receptor beta chain appears in the sequencing data of a study of blood T cell repertoires in COVID-19. As processed by the authors: Researchers report that nucleated cell counts were estimated from reference gene primer amplification. Generated by immunoSEQ multiplex PCR, the TCRdb table keeps only in-frame clones and is missing some. The DNA was the basis for D and trimming; V, J and clone size are from that table. The sample carries around 100,000 clones, about 89% recorded once. The TCR sequence derives from a human donor with acute or convalescent COVID-19. The donor label of this sample is uncertain. The sequenced sample was peripheral blood.

CDR3 nucleotide sequence: TGTGCCAGCAGCCAACAGGGACAGTCGAACACTGAAGCTTTCTTT. It encodes CASSQQGQSNTEAFF. V gene TRBV3-1 (or the pseudogene TRBV3-2) combines with J gene TRBJ1-1, with 7 bases identical to TRBD1. The V and J ends lost 2 bases and 1 base, in that order; junction bases with no gene match: 4. CDR3 length equals 15 residues. The germline V gene encodes CDR1 LGHDT and CDR2 YNNKEL (reference sequence).